This T cell receptor beta chain originates from a study of blood T cell repertoires in COVID-19. Germline V CDR1 and CDR2: KGHSH, LQKENI. V lost 4 bases to trimming and J lost 1 base; unmatched junction nucleotides: 2. This CDR3 comprises 15 residues. Per the authors' pipeline: Scientists estimated how many nucleated cells there were by amplifying reference gene primers. Clones were sequenced by immunoSEQ multiplex PCR, and TCRdb holds only the in-frame ones, with some missing. V and J calls and clone size are given by that table; D and trimming were obtained from the DNA. Of about 160,000 clones listed, over 80% are singletons.

This chain connects TRBV18 to TRBJ2-2; 8 bases match TRBD1. The sequenced material came from peripheral blood. The receptor was derived from a woman of 80 years or more with active or convalescent COVID-19. The CDR3 loop is CASSLDRENTGELFF. The CDR3, as DNA: TGTGCCAGCTCACTGGACAGGGAGAACACCGGGGAGCTGTTTTTT.